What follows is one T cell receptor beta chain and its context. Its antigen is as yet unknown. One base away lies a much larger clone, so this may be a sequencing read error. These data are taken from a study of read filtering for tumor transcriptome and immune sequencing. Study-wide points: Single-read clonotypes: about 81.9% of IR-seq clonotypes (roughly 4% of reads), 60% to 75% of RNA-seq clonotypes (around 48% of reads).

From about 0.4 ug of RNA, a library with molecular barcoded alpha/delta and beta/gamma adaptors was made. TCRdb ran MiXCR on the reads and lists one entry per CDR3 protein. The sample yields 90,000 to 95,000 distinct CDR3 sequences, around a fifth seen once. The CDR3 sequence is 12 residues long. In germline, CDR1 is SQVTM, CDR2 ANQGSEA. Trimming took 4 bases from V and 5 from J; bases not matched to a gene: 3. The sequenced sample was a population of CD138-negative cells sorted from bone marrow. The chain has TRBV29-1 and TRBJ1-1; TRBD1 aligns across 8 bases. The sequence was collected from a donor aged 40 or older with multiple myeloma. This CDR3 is CSVGDRGTEAFF. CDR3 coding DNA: TGCAGCGTTGGAGACAGGGGAACTGAAGCTTTCTTT. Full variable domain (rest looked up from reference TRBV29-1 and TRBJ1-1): SAVISQKPSRDICQRGTSLTIQCQVDSQVTMMFWYRQQPGQSLTLIATANQGSEATYESGFVIDKFPISRPNLTFSTLTVSNMSPEDSSIYLCSVGDRGTEAFFGQGTRLTVV.